This T cell receptor (beta chain) was captured by sequencing in a study of OX40 agonist ivuxolimab in advanced cancers. This clone has just a few counts. The protocol was immunoSEQ multiplex PCR, while the TCRdb copy is restricted to in-frame clones and leaves out a portion. The repertoire holds 50,000 to 60,000 clones, with just under 90% as singletons. The ends lost 7 bases at V and 3 bases at J; junction bases unmatched: 11. The CDR3 spans 16 residues. CDR1 SGHVS and CDR2 FQNEAQ come from the germline V gene. The sample was CD4+ or CD8+ T cells sorted from blood, taken in a trial of the OX40 agonist ivuxolimab. The chain carries TRBV7-8 and TRBJ1-5; TRBD1 agrees at 8 bases. The receptor was isolated from an adult with an advanced solid tumor such as melanoma, head and neck, liver or kidney cancer. The CDR3 is CASTESWTGHNQPQHF. CDR3 sequence (DNA): TGTGCCAGCACCGAATCTTGGACAGGGCACAATCAGCCCCAGCATTTT. The variable domain in full, completed from reference TRBV7-8 and TRBJ1-5, reads GAGVSQSPRYKVAKRGQDVALRCDPISGHVSLFWYQQALGQGPEFLTYFQNEAQLDKSGLPSDRFFAERPEGSVSTLKIQRTQQEDSAVYLCASTESWTGHNQPQHFGDGTRLSIL.